The clone carrying this TCR beta chain was seen only once. Assay: immunoSEQ multiplex PCR; the TCRdb copy retains only in-frame clones and omits some. The profile shows about 190,000 clones, over 75% of them singletons. The data are from a study of blood T cell repertoires in COVID-19. Whole-study context: Sources were T cells, B-cell-depleted T cells, or PBMCs; the material itself was cDNA or gDNA.

The CDR3 sequence is 18 residues long. Germline values: CDR1 SGHRS, CDR2 YFSETQ. V trimming: 5 bases; J trimming: 0 bases; junction bases outside the gene matches: 12. The sequenced material came from peripheral blood. The receptor's source is a man aged 45-65 years who had recovered from COVID-19. This chain joins TRBV5-1 and TRBJ1-3; 9 nucleotides align to TRBD1. The CDR3: CASSQRPGQGFSGNTIYF. The CDR3 nucleotides read TGCGCCAGCAGTCAGAGACCGGGACAGGGCTTCTCTGGAAACACCATATATTTT.